This T cell receptor (beta chain) originates from a study of CD8 T cells in Susac syndrome. An amount of RNA that ranged from roughly 0.45 to 1 ug was reverse transcribed with random hexamers. The TCR beta CDR3 was amplified by immunoSEQ multiplex PCR across 54 Vbeta, 13 Jbeta. TCRdb recomputed calls from the immunoSEQ multiplex PCR reads with MiXCR, one row per CDR3 protein. The table shows 130,000 or so distinct CDR3 sequences, with around 95% occurring only once. This clonotype was detected once. The study used treatment-naive patients who had stable or active relapsing-remitting disease as multiple sclerosis controls. It was negative isolation that provided the CD8+ and CD4+ T cells, whereas TEMRA cells were enriched by FACS. V was clipped by 3 bases and J by 7 bases; unmatched bases: 7. This CDR3 is 15 amino acids long. Germline CDR1 and CDR2: KGHDR and SFDVKD.

The chain employs TRBV24-1 and TRBJ1-2; 10 bases line up with TRBD1. Sequencing was carried out using CD4+ T cells from PBMCs. This TCR was recovered from a human donor with multiple sclerosis. This CDR3 reads CATSDGGQGGSGYTF. The CDR3, as DNA: TGTGCCACCAGTGATGGTGGACAGGGGGGGTCTGGCTACACCTTC.